A single sample gave rise to the 21 T cell receptor beta chains below, sequenced in a study of STAT3 mutations in large granular lymphocyte leukemia (dated by TCRdb to the late 2010s). Points the paper makes about the study in general: All T-LGLL patients had at least one immunodominant TCRbeta clonotype, and roughly half had multiple immunodominant subclonotypes.

The library was made by the immunoSEQ multiplex PCR assay. As stored in TCRdb, this immuneACCESS dataset retains in-frame rearrangements with V and J assigned. A fraction of the clones does not appear; measured against another copy, unresolved V genes explain less than half of the discrepancy, and the remainder lacks a known reason. The sample has over 8,500 clones on record, around 87% of them singletons. The ten largest make up approximately 81% of the sample. These receptors' antigens are unknown. The sequenced material came from peripheral blood mononuclear cells. The receptors were sampled from a man of 80 years or more with T-cell large granular lymphocyte leukemia. Some clones in this sample may be carry-over from other donors' samples. The age is the age at diagnosis.

V gene TRBV6-6 combines with J gene TRBJ1-1; weak D call: TRBD1 (5 bases). Between the trimmed V and J ends, which lost 5 bases and 5 bases, there was a span of 6 bases. The CDR3 loop spans 11 amino acids. CDR1 MNHNY and CDR2 SVGAGI come from the germline V gene (reference sequence). This chain's CDR3 is CASSRGTEAFF. In nucleotides, the CDR3 is TGTGCCAGCAGTCGGGGGACTGAAGCTTTCTTT.

The rearrangement uses TRBV28 and TRBJ2-7, with D perhaps TRBD2 (5 bases). V lost 7 bases and J 6 bases, leaving 16 bases between the germline ends. Per the germline V gene, CDR1 is MDHEN and CDR2 is SYDVKM. The CDR3 loop spans 13 amino acids. The CDR3 region has the DNA TGTGCCAGCATAGAATCGGGGTACGGCGAGCAGTACTTC. Its translation is CASIESGYGEQYF.

V gene TRBV5-1 combines with J gene TRBJ2-7; TRBD1 might be the D (5 bases). V was pared by 4 bases and J by 0 bases, with 20 bases between. The CDR3 has 17 amino acids. Germline assignment: CDR1 SGHRS and CDR2 YFSETQ. The CDR3 protein is CASSTISRQYSSYEQYF. DNA for the CDR3: TGCGCCAGCAGCACTATTTCACGACAGTACTCCTCCTACGAGCAGTACTTC.

Here the CDR3 reads CAWNRPGQPQHF. In DNA form, the CDR3 reads TGTGCCTGGAACCGGCCAGGTCAGCCCCAGCATTTT. The chain recombines TRBV30 with TRBJ1-5; D remains ambiguous. CDR1 and CDR2 (germline): GTSNPN, SVGIG (reference sequence). The CDR3 runs to 12 residues. Trimming pared 4 bases from V and 6 bases from J, leaving 10 bases between.

The chain carries TRBV4-2 and TRBJ2-3; D is perhaps TRBD2 (6 bases). CDR3 size: 19 residues. Trimming pared 1 base from V and 4 bases from J, leaving 24 bases between. Looked up from germline, CDR1 is LGHNA and CDR2 is YNFKEQ. CDR3 residues: CASSQVATGGGVGADTQYF. For the CDR3, the DNA is TGTGCCAGCAGCCAAGTAGCCACCGGTGGCGGGGTAGGTGCAGATACGCAGTATTTT.

The gene calls are TRBV4-1 and TRBJ1-6, with 9 bases that match TRBD1. The V gene end was trimmed by 2 bases and the J gene end by 9 bases; junction bases not matched to a gene: 8. Germline CDR1 reads MGHRA; CDR2 reads YSYEKL. This CDR3 region has 16 residues. The CDR3 region has the DNA TGCGCCAGCAGCCAACCCACGGGACAGGGTGGTTCACCCCTCCACTTT. Translation gives CASSQPTGQGGSPLHF.

The rearrangement uses TRBV2 and TRBJ2-3, with D perhaps matching TRBD1 or TRBD2 (5 bases each). The CDR3 extends over 14 amino acids. V shed 1 base and J shed 4 bases, with 9 bases lying between them. In germline, CDR1 is SNHLY, CDR2 FYNNEI. The CDR3 coding sequence is TGTGCCAGCAGTGAAGTCTTGGGGGCAGATACGCAGTATTTT. This encodes CASSEVLGADTQYF.

The chain carries TRBV18 and TRBJ1-2; 8 bases match TRBD1. V gave up 2 bases and J gave up 7 bases; unmatched junction bases: 12. The CDR3 extends over 16 amino acids. Germline CDR1 reads KGHSH; CDR2 reads LQKENI. The CDR3 nucleotides are TGTGCCAGCTCACCAAGGGCCGCGTCAGGGGGCACTGGCTACACCTTC. Its translation: CASSPRAASGGTGYTF. Full variable domain (outside the CDR3, taken from reference TRBV18 and TRBJ1-2): NAGVMQNPRHLVRRRGQEARLRCSPMKGHSHVYWYRQLPEEGLKFMVYLQKENIIDESGMPKERFSAEFPKEGPSILRIQQVVRGDSAAYFCASSPRAASGGTGYTFGSGTRLTVV.

J is TRBJ1-5 and V is TRBV30; D is ambiguous. This CDR3 comprises 13 residues. Germline CDR1 reads GTSNPN; CDR2 reads SVGIG (reference sequence). The V end was cut by 0 bases, the J end by 6 bases, with 9 bases between. CDR3 loop: CAWSVKGTQPQHF. CDR3 in DNA: TGTGCCTGGAGTGTAAAGGGTACTCAGCCCCAGCATTTT.

CDR3 nucleotide sequence: TGCAGCGTTGTGGACAGGGGAGGCTACACCTTC. Protein product: CSVVDRGGYTF. V and J are TRBV29-1 and TRBJ1-2; TRBD1 aligns across 9 bases. Germline V gene sequence: CDR1 SQVTM, CDR2 ANQGSEA. With 4 bases clipped from V and 8 bases from J, the junction kept 2 bases outside the gene matches. The CDR3 sequence is 11 residues long.

The J gene is TRBJ1-1, the V gene TRBV4-2; D possibly corresponds to TRBD1 (5 bases). Germline-derived CDR1 and CDR2 are LGHNA and YNFKEQ. The V gene lost 4 bases and the J gene lost 1 base, with 16 bases spanning the gap. The CDR3 totals 16 residues. The CDR3 bases are TGTGCCAGCAGCCGCCTTGGGGGGTCGGGGAACACTGAAGCTTTCTTT. Protein: CASSRLGGSGNTEAFF.

This clone was found once. This sequence joins TRBV6-5 and TRBJ1-4; TRBD1 matches 9 bases. The CDR3 sequence is 15 residues long. J gave up 8 bases and V 6 bases, and 10 bases lay outside the gene matches. CDR1 and CDR2 from the germline V gene are MNHEY and SVGAGI. The CDR3 region has the DNA TGTGCCAGCAGCCTCCTTGGGACAGGGTTCGAAAAACTGTTTTTT. Residues: CASSLLGTGFEKLFF.

The chain uses TRBV6-1 and TRBJ2-7; 10 nucleotides agree with TRBD1. Germline CDR1 is MNHNS and CDR2 is SASEGT. The CDR3 covers 15 residues. The ends lost 3 bases at V and 3 bases at J; junction bases unmatched: 5. Here the CDR3 DNA reads TGTGCCAGCAGTGATAGGGGACAGGGGCTCTACGAGCAGTACTTC. Amino acids: CASSDRGQGLYEQYF.

The count of this clone is one. The V gene is TRBV29-1, the J gene TRBJ1-2; D call uncertain. This CDR3 contains 11 residues. The germline V and J ends were trimmed by 3 bases and 7 bases, with 9 bases remaining between them. CDR1 and CDR2 from the germline V gene are SQVTM and ANQGSEA. Here the CDR3 reads CSVESGGGYTF. CDR3 DNA: TGCAGCGTTGAGTCCGGTGGTGGCTACACCTTC.

Notes on this clone: At one of its ends the junction is not consistent with the germline gene, which may arise from a read error. The chain is built from TRBV4-1 and TRBJ1-6; D perhaps matches TRBD1 (5 bases). CDR3 length: 14 residues. Germline V gene sequence: CDR1 MGHRA, CDR2 YSYEKL. DNA of the CDR3: TGCGCCAGCAGCCACCTGAATTCAGGGCGACCCCACCACTTT. Translating it yields CASSHLNSGRPHHF.

The J gene is TRBJ2-3, the V gene TRBV15; 11 nucleotides align to TRBD2. The length of the CDR3 is 17 residues. Germline lookup yields CDR1 LNHNV and CDR2 YYDKDF (reference sequence). The ends lost 0 bases at V and 4 bases at J; junction bases unmatched: 6. CDR3 sequence: CATSRDSLAGGPDTQYF. The CDR3 bases are TGTGCCACCAGCAGAGATTCTCTAGCGGGGGGCCCAGATACGCAGTATTTT.

The J gene is TRBJ2-5, the V gene TRBV5-6; 7 bases align to TRBD1. CDR1 and CDR2 from the germline V gene are SGHDT and YYEEEE. The length of the CDR3 is 13 residues. V shed 4 bases and J 4 bases; nucleotides not matched to a gene: 4. DNA of the CDR3: TGTGCCAGCAGCCAGACAGGGTTAGAGACCCAGTACTTC. Protein: CASSQTGLETQYF.

This chain uses TRBV6-1 with TRBJ1-5; 7 nucleotides agree with TRBD1. The V and J ends lost 5 bases and 6 bases, in that order; junction bases with no gene match: 10. This CDR3 region has 15 residues. CDR1 and CDR2 from the germline V gene are MNHNS and SASEGT. The CDR3 bases are TGTGCCAGCAGTCGCCCGGGACAGACGAGTCAGCCCCAGCATTTT. Its translation is CASSRPGQTSQPQHF.

The rearrangement uses TRBV7-9 and TRBJ2-5; 13 bases align to TRBD2. The V and J ends lost 5 bases and 5 bases, in that order; junction bases with no gene match: 5. The CDR3 spans 15 residues. Per the germline V gene, CDR1 is SEHNR and CDR2 is FQNEAQ (reference sequence). The CDR3 DNA is TGTGCCAGCAGCACCGGGACTAGCGGGACTGAGACCCAGTACTTC. It is translated as CASSTGTSGTETQYF.

The chain links TRBV19 to TRBJ2-3; D not certain. V was clipped by 3 bases and J by 6 bases, with 10 bases between them. Germline CDR1 LNHDA, CDR2 SQIVND (reference sequence). The length of the CDR3 is 13 residues. CDR3 DNA sequence: TGTGCCAGTAGTATTCCAACCTTGGATACGCAGTATTTT. Its protein product is CASSIPTLDTQYF.

V usage is TRBV18 and J usage is TRBJ2-3, with D unresolved. The CDR3 is 13 amino acids. The V gene lost 3 bases and the J gene lost 2 bases, with 6 bases spanning the gap. Germline V lookup: CDR1 KGHSH, CDR2 LQKENI. DNA of the CDR3: TGTGCCAGCTCACCCCCTACCACAGATACGCAGTATTTT. Translation: CASSPPTTDTQYF.